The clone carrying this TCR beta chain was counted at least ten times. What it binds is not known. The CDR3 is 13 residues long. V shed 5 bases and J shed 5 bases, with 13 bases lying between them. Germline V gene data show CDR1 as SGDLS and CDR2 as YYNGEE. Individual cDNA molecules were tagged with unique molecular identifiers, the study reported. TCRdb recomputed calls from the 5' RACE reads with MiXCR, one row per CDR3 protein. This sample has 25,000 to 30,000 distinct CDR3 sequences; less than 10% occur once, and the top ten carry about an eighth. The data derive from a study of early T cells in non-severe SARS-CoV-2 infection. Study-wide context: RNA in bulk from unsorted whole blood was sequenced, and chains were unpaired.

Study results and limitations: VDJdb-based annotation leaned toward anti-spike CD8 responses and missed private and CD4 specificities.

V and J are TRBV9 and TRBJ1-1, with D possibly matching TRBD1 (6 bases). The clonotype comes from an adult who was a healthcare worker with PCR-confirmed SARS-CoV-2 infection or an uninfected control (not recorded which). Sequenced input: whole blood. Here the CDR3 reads CASSKQGRTEAFF. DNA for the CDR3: TGTGCCAGCAGTAAACAGGGTAGGACTGAAGCTTTCTTT. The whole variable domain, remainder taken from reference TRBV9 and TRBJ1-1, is DSGVTQTPKHLITATGQRVTLRCSPRSGDLSVYWYQQSLDQGLQFLIQYYNGEERAKGNILERFSAQQFPDLHSELNLSSLELGDSALYFCASSKQGRTEAFFGQGTRLTVV.